This TCR beta chain was retrieved from a study of blood T cell repertoires in COVID-19. Repertoires were generated with immunoSEQ multiplex PCR, while TCRdb's copy carries only in-frame clones and drops some. The sample records approximately 150,000 clones, approximately 80% being singletons. The ends were cut back, 0 bases at V and 2 bases at J, with 11 bases in the middle. The length of the CDR3 is 15 residues. Germline CDR1 SGDLS, CDR2 YYNGEE. This study enrolled people aged roughly 18 to 89 from approximately 24 US geographic areas. The J gene is TRBJ2-5, the V gene TRBV9, with D perhaps matching TRBD2 (6 bases). Sample: PBMCs or T cells enriched from blood (not recorded which). The sequence was collected from a man in his 70s who had been exposed to COVID-19. The CDR3 is CASSVATGEQETQYF. In DNA form, the CDR3 reads TGTGCCAGCAGCGTAGCTACGGGAGAGCAAGAGACCCAGTACTTC.